Presented here are 29 T cell receptor beta chains from one specimen sequenced in a study of T-cell reconstitution after alpha-beta-depleted transplantation in children. Molecular barcoding with unique molecular identifiers was used for the TCRbeta library. TCRdb independently ran MiXCR on the PCR reads; one entry per CDR3 protein. The top ten clones hold roughly 5% of a sample with some 830,000 distinct CDR3 sequences, approximately 15% of them seen once. The source was PBMCs, mostly from graft donor cells, collected 360 days after TCRalphabeta/CD19-depleted stem cell transplant. The receptors were sampled from a male patient aged 5 to 17 who had a stem cell transplant for acute lymphoblastic leukemia, so the T cells may come from the graft donor.

The rearrangement joins TRBV4-2 to TRBJ2-7; TRBD2 agrees at 10 bases. CDR1 and CDR2 from the germline V gene are LGHNA and YNFKEQ. V shed 8 bases, J shed 0 bases, and the junction held 7 bases outside the gene matches. The CDR3 is 15 residues long. The CDR3 DNA reads as TGTGCCAGCGGCCCCGGACTAGCGGCCTCCTACGAGCAGTACTTC. Protein: CASGPGLAASYEQYF.

This clonotype was recorded a few times. The gene calls are TRBV12-5 and TRBJ2-1, with 11 bases identical to TRBD2. CDR3 length: 17 residues. Germline V gene sequence: CDR1 LGHNT, CDR2 FRNRAP. The V segment lost 0 bases and the J segment 7 bases; nucleotides outside the gene matches: 8. The CDR3 sequence is CASGLVLASGRKNEQFF. Here the CDR3 DNA reads TGTGCTAGTGGTTTGGTACTGGCTAGCGGGAGGAAGAATGAGCAGTTCTTC.

This rearrangement joins TRBV27 to TRBJ1-1; 9 positions agree with TRBD1. The CDR3 length is 15 residues. The germline V gene encodes CDR1 MNHEY and CDR2 SMNVEV (reference sequence). J gave up 4 bases and V 2 bases, and 5 bases lay outside the gene matches. CDR3 in DNA: TGTGCCAGCAGTTTAAAGGACAGGGGAGGCACTGAAGCTTTCTTT. Residues: CASSLKDRGGTEAFF.

This clonotype was seen only a few times. The chain carries TRBV29-1 and TRBJ1-6; D gene ambiguous. The CDR3 has 14 residues. The V gene lost 4 bases and the J gene lost 7 bases, with 14 bases spanning the gap. Germline CDR1 and CDR2: SQVTM and ANQGSEA. The CDR3 reads CSVAEYKWNSPLHF. As DNA, the CDR3 is TGCAGCGTTGCGGAGTACAAGTGGAATTCACCCCTCCACTTT.

The V gene is TRBV7-9, the J gene TRBJ2-7; TRBD2 matches at 8 bases. The CDR3 extends over 15 amino acids. With 5 bases clipped from V and 3 bases from J, the junction kept 9 bases outside the gene matches. CDR1 and CDR2 from the germline V gene are SEHNR and FQNEAQ (reference sequence). DNA for the CDR3: TGTGCCAGCAGCCCAGAGAGCGGGAGAGTCTACGAGCAGTACTTC. Encoded protein: CASSPESGRVYEQYF.

V gene TRBV10-2 combines with J gene TRBJ2-2; 7 positions match TRBD2. The germline gives CDR1 WSHSY, CDR2 SAAADI. Germline trimming cut 3 bases from V and 8 bases from J; bases unmatched to any gene: 18. CDR3 length equals 18 residues. Written as DNA, the CDR3 is TGCGCCAGCAGTGAAAGGGTCGGGTCTAGCGGCCTAGGGGGGGAGCTGTTTTTT. Encoded protein: CASSERVGSSGLGGELFF.

This clonotype was seen more than once but under ten times. This chain links TRBV20-1 with TRBJ2-3, with 10 positions matching TRBD1. With 5 bases clipped from V and 2 bases from J, the junction kept 4 bases outside the gene matches. In germline, CDR1 is DFQATT, CDR2 SNEGSKA (reference sequence). This CDR3 contains 14 residues. The CDR3 spells CSALRQGATDTQYF. As DNA, the CDR3 is TGCAGTGCTCTCCGACAGGGGGCCACAGATACGCAGTATTTT.

There are a few counts of this clonotype. The chain uses TRBV5-1 and TRBJ2-3; 15 positions agree with TRBD2. Germline assignment: CDR1 SGHRS and CDR2 YFSETQ. The trim removed 4 bases at V and 2 bases at J, leaving 5 bases unmatched. The CDR3 totals 17 residues. CDR3 nucleotide sequence: TGCGCCAGCAGCGCCGGACTAGCGGGAGGGTCCACAGATACGCAGTATTTT. It translates to CASSAGLAGGSTDTQYF.

The V and J genes are TRBV7-9 and TRBJ2-4; TRBD1 agrees at 7 bases. With V trimmed by 7 bases and J by 7 bases, 7 bases remained unmatched. The CDR3 length is 13 residues. Per the germline V gene, CDR1 is SEHNR and CDR2 is FQNEAQ (reference sequence). The CDR3 loop is CASTTTGENIQYF. The CDR3 nucleotides are TGTGCCAGCACCACAACAGGGGAGAACATTCAGTACTTC.

This clonotype was seen only once. The chain is built from TRBV3-1 and TRBJ2-1; 10 bases fit TRBD2. Germline V gene sequence: CDR1 LGHDT, CDR2 YNNKEL (reference sequence). V lost 3 bases, J lost 8 bases, and 10 bases stayed unmatched. The length of the CDR3 is 16 residues. DNA for the CDR3: TGTGCCAGCAGCCAGCCAAGAGAGCGGGAGGGCCATGAGCAGTTCTTC. Protein product: CASSQPREREGHEQFF.

This clonotype was counted a few times. The V gene is TRBV7-3, the J gene TRBJ1-1; the D is unclear. Germline V lookup: CDR1 SGHTA, CDR2 FQGTGA. V shed 0 bases and J shed 10 bases, with 12 bases lying between them. CDR3 length: 13 amino acids. DNA of the CDR3: TGTGCCAGCAGCTTAACTCAAGCAGGCAGAGCTTTCTTT. It is translated as CASSLTQAGRAFF.

The chain combines TRBV24-1 with TRBJ2-4; perhaps TRBD2 as D (5 bases). This CDR3 is 11 amino acids long. Germline V gene data show CDR1 as KGHDR and CDR2 as SFDVKD. V was clipped by 8 bases and J by 8 bases, with 9 bases between them. CDR3 region: CATMEADIQYF. In DNA form, the CDR3 reads TGTGCCACCATGGAGGCCGACATTCAGTACTTC.

This clonotype appeared a few times. The rearrangement joins TRBV2 to TRBJ2-5; possible D gene TRBD1, 5 bases. The CDR3 has 14 amino acids. The germline V gene has CDR1 SNHLY and CDR2 FYNNEI. The V end lost 4 bases, the J end lost 4 bases, and 13 bases lay between the germline ends. The CDR3 DNA follows: TGTGCCAGCAGTGGGGGCAGGGTCGCAGAGACCCAGTACTTC. Translating gives CASSGGRVAETQYF.

This clonotype was seen a handful of times. The chain has TRBV4-2 and TRBJ2-1, with TRBD2 matching 7 bases. The CDR3 consists of 16 residues. Germline-derived CDR1 and CDR2 are LGHNA and YNFKEQ. The V gene end was trimmed by 0 bases and the J gene end by 4 bases; junction bases not matched to a gene: 6. CDR3 loop: CASSQDVASGYNEQFF. The CDR3 DNA reads as TGTGCCAGCAGCCAAGATGTAGCTAGCGGATACAATGAGCAGTTCTTC.

The chain has TRBV18 and TRBJ2-7; 7 bases line up with TRBD2. Germline lookup yields CDR1 KGHSH and CDR2 LQKENI. The CDR3 has 16 residues. Losses at the gene ends were 4 bases for V and 1 base for J; bases not matched to a gene: 10. The CDR3 spells CASSLLSLAFSYEQYF. CDR3 bases: TGTGCCAGCTCACTCTTATCACTAGCGTTTTCCTACGAGCAGTACTTC. The full variable domain, its missing parts supplied by reference TRBV18 and TRBJ2-7, is NAGVMQNPRHLVRRRGQEARLRCSPMKGHSHVYWYRQLPEEGLKFMVYLQKENIIDESGMPKERFSAEFPKEGPSILRIQQVVRGDSAAYFCASSLLSLAFSYEQYFGPGTRLTVT.

The V gene is TRBV5-1, the J gene TRBJ2-6; TRBD2 agrees at 10 bases. The germline V gene has CDR1 SGHRS and CDR2 YFSETQ. The CDR3 runs to 18 residues. J was trimmed by 1 base and V by 4 bases; bases with no gene match: 8. The DNA for the CDR3 is TGCGCCAGCAGCCCTCGACTAGCGGGCGCTTCTGGGGCCAACGTCCTGACTTTC. This codes for CASSPRLAGASGANVLTF.

This clonotype was counted only a few times. The chain employs TRBV12-3 or TRBV12-4 and TRBJ2-1, with TRBD2 identical over 8 bases. The V segment lost 6 bases and the J segment 6 bases; nucleotides outside the gene matches: 10. CDR3 length: 15 residues. CDR3 amino acids: CASSRRGTRSNEQFF. CDR3 bases: TGTGCCAGCAGCCGAAGGGGGACTAGGTCCAATGAGCAGTTCTTC.

Remarks on this clonotype: The final CDR3 position lacks the conserved phenylalanine or tryptophan, pointing to a likely read error. V and J are TRBV6-5 and TRBJ2-1; no reliable D call. The germline V gene has CDR1 MNHEY and CDR2 SVGAGI. V was pared by 4 bases and J by 3 bases, with 7 bases between. The CDR3 loop spans 13 amino acids. The CDR3: CASSSVRYNEQFL. The CDR3, as DNA: TGTGCCAGCAGTTCGGTCCGCTACAATGAGCAGTTCCTC.

The rearrangement joins TRBV7-9 to TRBJ2-1, with 13 bases that match TRBD2. Looked up from germline, CDR1 is SEHNR and CDR2 is FQNEAQ (reference sequence). This CDR3 contains 14 residues. Germline trimming cut 5 bases from V and 12 bases from J; bases unmatched to any gene: 7. In DNA form, the CDR3 reads TGTGCCAGCAGCCAGTGGACTAGCGGGGGAGCGCAGTTCTTC. It translates to CASSQWTSGGAQFF.

This sequence joins TRBV4-1 and TRBJ2-3, with TRBD2 as a possible D gene (5 bases). Trimming cost V 0 bases and J 5 bases, with 21 bases left between them. Germline CDR1 MGHRA, CDR2 YSYEKL. CDR3 length equals 18 residues. The CDR3 sequence: CASSQDRGSRQKVDTQYF. CDR3 coding DNA: TGCGCCAGCAGCCAAGACAGAGGGAGTAGGCAGAAGGTAGATACGCAGTATTTT.

The sample holds one count of this clonotype. This chain joins TRBV7-2 and TRBJ1-5; D is unclear. Trimming shortened V by 2 bases and J by 4 bases, and 12 bases separated the two germline ends. CDR3 length equals 15 residues. CDR1 is SGHTA, CDR2 FQGNSA, per germline. The DNA for the CDR3 is TGTGCCAGCAGCTTAATCCTAGGTAGTAATCAGCCCCAGCATTTT. Its translation is CASSLILGSNQPQHF.

This rearrangement joins TRBV10-3 to TRBJ1-1, with a possible D match to TRBD1 (6 bases). The length of the CDR3 is 14 residues. V was pared by 6 bases and J by 4 bases, with 15 bases between. The germline gives CDR1 ENHRY, CDR2 SYGVKD. The CDR3 loop is CAISVLTGGTEAFF. The CDR3 bases are TGTGCCATCAGCGTCTTGACAGGAGGCACTGAAGCTTTCTTT.

In this sample, this clonotype turned up a few times. The V gene is TRBV5-5, the J gene TRBJ1-1; D call uncertain. The CDR3 covers 12 residues. The V end lost 3 bases, the J end lost 8 bases, and 11 bases lay between the germline ends. Germline V gene sequence: CDR1 SGHKS, CDR2 YYEKEE (reference sequence). Here the CDR3 reads CASSSYFSEAFF. In DNA form, the CDR3 reads TGTGCCAGCAGCTCATATTTTAGCGAAGCTTTCTTT.

The chain joins TRBV13 to TRBJ2-7; 14 nucleotides match TRBD2. This CDR3 has 16 residues. Germline loops: CDR1 PRHDT, CDR2 FYEKMQ (reference sequence). V trimming: 4 bases; J trimming: 7 bases; junction bases outside the gene matches: 9. CDR3 sequence: CASSSTGTSGRWEQYF. The CDR3 bases are TGTGCCAGCAGCTCGACCGGGACTAGCGGGAGATGGGAGCAGTACTTC. The entire variable domain, with the rest obtained from reference TRBV13 and TRBJ2-7, is as follows: AAGVIQSPRHLIKEKRETATLKCYPIPRHDTVYWYQQGPGQDPQFLISFYEKMQSDKGSIPDRFSAQQFSDYHSELNMSSLELGDSALYFCASSSTGTSGRWEQYFGPGTRLTVT.

This clonotype was observed a handful of times. The rearrangement links TRBV25-1 to TRBJ2-2; TRBD1 matches at 8 bases. Trimming cost V 3 bases and J 2 bases; bases outside gene matches: 5. This CDR3 contains 16 residues. Looked up from germline, CDR1 is MGHDK and CDR2 is SYGVNS. Here the CDR3 DNA reads TGTGCCAGCAGTGATCTGGACAGGGCCAACACCGGGGAGCTGTTTTTT. Its translation: CASSDLDRANTGELFF.

This clonotype was seen a handful of times. The chain carries TRBV5-1 and TRBJ1-3; D gene ambiguous. The length of the CDR3 is 13 residues. CDR1 and CDR2 (germline): SGHRS, YFSETQ. V shed 4 bases and J shed 4 bases, with 9 bases lying between them. CDR3 sequence: CASSPAKGNTIYF. For the CDR3, the DNA is TGCGCCAGCAGCCCGGCGAAGGGAAACACCATATATTTT.

V gene TRBV5-1 combines with J gene TRBJ2-7; 7 nucleotides agree with TRBD1. The V and J ends lost 3 bases and 5 bases, in that order; junction bases with no gene match: 8. CDR1 is SGHRS and CDR2 is YFSETQ in the germline V gene. This CDR3 spans 14 amino acids. The CDR3 DNA sequence: TGCGCCAGCAGCTCCACCGGGACAGCCCACGAGCAGTACTTC. This translates into CASSSTGTAHEQYF.

The sample holds a few counts of this clonotype. This chain links TRBV7-2 with TRBJ1-2; 10 nucleotides match TRBD1. This CDR3 has 15 amino acids. The trim removed 5 bases at V and 4 bases at J, leaving 7 bases unmatched. The germline V gene has CDR1 SGHTA and CDR2 FQGNSA. The CDR3 region is CASSVRQGARYGYTF. The CDR3 region has the DNA TGTGCCAGCAGCGTCCGACAGGGGGCCCGCTATGGCTACACCTTC.

This chain uses TRBV15 with TRBJ2-3; possibly TRBD2 for D (5 bases). Germline values: CDR1 LNHNV, CDR2 YYDKDF (reference sequence). The CDR3 covers 17 residues. Trimming took off 3 bases at V and 6 bases at J, with 22 bases between the two ends. CDR3 protein: CATSSVRISSSMDTQYF. Here the CDR3 DNA reads TGTGCCACCAGCAGCGTTAGGATTTCTAGCTCTATGGATACGCAGTATTTT.